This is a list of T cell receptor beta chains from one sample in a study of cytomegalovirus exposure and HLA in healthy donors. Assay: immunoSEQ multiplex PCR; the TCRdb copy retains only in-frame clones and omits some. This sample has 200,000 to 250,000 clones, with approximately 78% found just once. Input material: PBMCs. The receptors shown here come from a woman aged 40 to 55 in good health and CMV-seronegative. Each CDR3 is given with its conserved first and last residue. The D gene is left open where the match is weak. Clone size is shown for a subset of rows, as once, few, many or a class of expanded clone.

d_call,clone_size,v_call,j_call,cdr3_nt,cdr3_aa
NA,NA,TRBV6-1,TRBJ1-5,TGTGCCAGCAGTTTGAGGAACAATCAGCCCCAGCATTTT,CASSLRNNQPQHF
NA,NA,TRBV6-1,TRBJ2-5,TGTGCCAGCAGTGAAGAAGGGGGTTGGGAGACCCAGTACTTC,CASSEEGGWETQYF
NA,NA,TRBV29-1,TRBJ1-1,TGCAGCGGGATGGTGCGGGAGGAAGCTTTCTTT,CSGMVREEAFF
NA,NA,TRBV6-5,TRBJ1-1,TGTGCCAGCAGCCTCAGGGGGAACACTGAAGCTTTCTTT,CASSLRGNTEAFF
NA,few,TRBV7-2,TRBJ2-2,TGTGCCAGCAGCCAACAGGGTGCCGGGGAGCTGTTTTTT,CASSQQGAGELFF
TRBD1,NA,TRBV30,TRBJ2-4,TGTGCCTGGAACCCGGGACAGGGCGCGTCGGGCATTCAGTACTTC,CAWNPGQGASGIQYF
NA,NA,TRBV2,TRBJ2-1,TGTGCCAGCAGTGCGTACTACAATGAGCAGTTCTTC,CASSAYYNEQFF
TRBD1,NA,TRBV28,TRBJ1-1,TGTGCCAGCAGTCCGCGGGACAGGGGGGTTATTTACACTGAAGCTTTCTTT,CASSPRDRGVIYTEAFF
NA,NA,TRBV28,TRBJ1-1,TGTGCCAGCAGTTTACGGGGGACTCGGAACACTGAAGCTTTCTTT,CASSLRGTRNTEAFF
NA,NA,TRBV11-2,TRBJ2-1,TGTGCCAGCAGCCCCGTTGTAGCGTCCGGTTCGCAGTTCTTC,CASSPVVASGSQFF
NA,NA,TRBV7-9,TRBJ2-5,TGTGCCAGCAGCGCGACAGGCGGTCCCCAAGAGACCCAGTACTTC,CASSATGGPQETQYF
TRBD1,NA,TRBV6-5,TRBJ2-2,TGTGCCAGCCGGGGACAGGCCGAGACCGGGGAGCTGTTTTTT,CASRGQAETGELFF
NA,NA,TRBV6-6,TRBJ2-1,TGTGCCAGCGGGTCTAGCTCCTACAATGAGCAGTTCTTC,CASGSSSYNEQFF
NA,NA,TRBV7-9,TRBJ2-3,TGTGCCAGCAGCGAGAGGCGGAGGCCAGATACGCAGTATTTT,CASSERRRPDTQYF
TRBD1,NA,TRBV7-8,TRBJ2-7,TGTGCCAGCAGCTTTCCGAGACAGGGGGCCTACGAGCAGTACTTC,CASSFPRQGAYEQYF
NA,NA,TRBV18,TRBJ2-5,TGTGCCAGCTCACAAAACAGGGTTCAGGAGACCCAGTACTTC,CASSQNRVQETQYF
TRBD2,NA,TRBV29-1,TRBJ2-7,TGCAGCGTTGCCCTAGCGGGAGGAGACGAGCAGTACTTC,CSVALAGGDEQYF
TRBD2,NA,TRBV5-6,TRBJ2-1,TGTGCCAGCAGCTTGGTCCTAGCGGGGCAGCAGTTCTTC,CASSLVLAGQQFF
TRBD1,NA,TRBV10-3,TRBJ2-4,TGTGCCATCGGCCCCGGGACAGGGATACTAGCCAAAAACATTCAGTACTTC,CAIGPGTGILAKNIQYF
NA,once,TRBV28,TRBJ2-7,TGTGCCAGCAGAAAGACATCCCGGGGCTACGAGCAGTACTTC,CASRKTSRGYEQYF
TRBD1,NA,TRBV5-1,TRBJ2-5,TGCGCCAGCAGCGGGACAGGGGCGGCAGGAGAGACCCAGTACTTC,CASSGTGAAGETQYF
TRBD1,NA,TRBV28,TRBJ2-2,TGTGCCAGCAAGGCAGGGGGCGTCGGGGAGCTGTTTTTT,CASKAGGVGELFF
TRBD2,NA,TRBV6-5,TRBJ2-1,TGTGCCAGCAGTTACTCGACTAGCGGGGTGGGCCATGAGCAGTTCTTC,CASSYSTSGVGHEQFF
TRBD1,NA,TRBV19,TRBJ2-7,TGTGCCAGTAGTACAGCCGGGACAGGGGAATACGAGCAGTACTTC,CASSTAGTGEYEQYF
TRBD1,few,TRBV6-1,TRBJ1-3,TGTGCCAGCAGTGTTCCGGGACAGGGGACCGGAAACACCATATATTTT,CASSVPGQGTGNTIYF
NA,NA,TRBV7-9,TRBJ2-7,TGTGCCAGCAGCTACAGCGGGTCGACCTACGAGCAGTACTTC,CASSYSGSTYEQYF
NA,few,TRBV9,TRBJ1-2,TGTGCCAGCAGCTACGAGACAGACCCTTTAATATATGGCTACACCTTC,CASSYETDPLIYGYTF
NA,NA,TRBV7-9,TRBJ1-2,TGTGCCAGCAGCTTAGGGCGGCAACCTTTCTATGGCTACACCTTC,CASSLGRQPFYGYTF
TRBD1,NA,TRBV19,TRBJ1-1,TGTGCCAGTAGTATAGATCCGGGGACAGTCAACACTGAAGCTTTCTTT,CASSIDPGTVNTEAFF
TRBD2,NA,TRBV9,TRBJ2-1,TGTGCCAGCAGCGAACTAGCGGGAAACGTCTACAATGAGCAGTTCTTC,CASSELAGNVYNEQFF
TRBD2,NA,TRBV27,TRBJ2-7,TGTGCCAGCAGTTGGGGACTAGCGGGAGTAAATGAGCAGTACTTC,CASSWGLAGVNEQYF